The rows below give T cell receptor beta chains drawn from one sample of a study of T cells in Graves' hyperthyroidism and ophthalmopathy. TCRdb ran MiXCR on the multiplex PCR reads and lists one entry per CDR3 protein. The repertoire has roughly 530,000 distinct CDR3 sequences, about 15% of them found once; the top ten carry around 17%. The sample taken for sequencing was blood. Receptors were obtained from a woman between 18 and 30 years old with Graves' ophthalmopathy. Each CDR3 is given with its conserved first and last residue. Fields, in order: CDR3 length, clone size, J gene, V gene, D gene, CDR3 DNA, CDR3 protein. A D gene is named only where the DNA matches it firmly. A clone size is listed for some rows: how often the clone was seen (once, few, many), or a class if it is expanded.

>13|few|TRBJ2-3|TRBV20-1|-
TGCAGTGCTCCTTCGGGGGGCACAGATACGCAGTATTTT
CSAPSGGTDTQYF
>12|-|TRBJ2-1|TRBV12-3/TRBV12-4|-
TGTGCCAGCAGTTTACCGAGGGATGAGCAGTTCTTC
CASSLPRDEQFF
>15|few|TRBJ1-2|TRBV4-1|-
TGCGCCAGCAGCCAAGAAGGCAGGGCAGGGTATGGCTACACCTTC
CASSQEGRAGYGYTF
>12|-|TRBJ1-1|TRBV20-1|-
TGCAGTGCACCAGACACTGGCACTGAAGCTTTCTTT
CSAPDTGTEAFF
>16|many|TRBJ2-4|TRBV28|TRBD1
TGTGCCAGCAGTGACAGCGCCAGGGGGGCCAAAAACATTCAGTACTTC
CASSDSARGAKNIQYF
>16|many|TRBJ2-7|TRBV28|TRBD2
TGTGCCAGCAGTCCTGCCGGGGACTATTTCTCCTACGAGCAGTACTTC
CASSPAGDYFSYEQYF
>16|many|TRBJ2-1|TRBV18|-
TGTGCCAGCTCACCTTCCTCCGGGACGGCCCACGATGAGCAGTTCTTC
CASSPSSGTAHDEQFF
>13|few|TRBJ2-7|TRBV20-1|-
TGCAGTGCTCTTGGCGGGCGGACCTACGAGCAGTACTTC
CSALGGRTYEQYF
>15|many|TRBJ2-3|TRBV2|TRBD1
TGTGCCAGCAGAGATAGGGGACAGGGCACAGATACGCAGTATTTT
CASRDRGQGTDTQYF
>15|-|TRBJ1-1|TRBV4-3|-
TGCGCCAGCAGCCAAGGGGTCAACGAGAACACTGAAGCTTTCTTT
CASSQGVNENTEAFF
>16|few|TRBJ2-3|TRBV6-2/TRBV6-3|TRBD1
TGTGCCAGCAGTTACCGCACAGGGGGCGGCACAGATACGCAGTATTTT
CASSYRTGGGTDTQYF
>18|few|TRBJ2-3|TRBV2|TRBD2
TGTGCCAGCAGTGTAGAGGCTAGCGGGGGGGCAGGGGCAGATACGCAGTATTTT
CASSVEASGGAGADTQYF
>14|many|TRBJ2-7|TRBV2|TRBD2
TGTGCCAGCAGTGAGCGGGGGGCGCGACGCGAGCAGTACTTC
CASSERGARREQYF
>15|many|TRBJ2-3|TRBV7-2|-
TGTGCCAGCAGCCCAGGGGGGGGGCCCACAGATACGCAGTATTTT
CASSPGGGPTDTQYF
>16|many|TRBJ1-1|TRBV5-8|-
TGTGCCAGCAGCTTGGACAGGGAGGGGATGAACACTGAAGCTTTCTTT
CASSLDREGMNTEAFF
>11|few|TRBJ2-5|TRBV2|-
TGTGCCAGCCAGAAGGGCGAGACCCAGTACTTC
CASQKGETQYF
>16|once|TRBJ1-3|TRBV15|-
TGTGCCACCACCTCCCGCCGGGCCCTCGCGGGAAACACCATATATTTT
CATTSRRALAGNTIYF
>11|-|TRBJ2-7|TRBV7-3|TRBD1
TGTGCCAGCAGCCCCAGGGACAGAGAAACCTTC
CASSPRDRETF
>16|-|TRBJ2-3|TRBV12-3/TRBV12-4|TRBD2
TGTGCCAGCAGTTTATCCACTAGCGGGAGCACAGATACGCAGTATTTT
CASSLSTSGSTDTQYF
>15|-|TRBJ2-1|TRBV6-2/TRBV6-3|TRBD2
TGTGCCAGCAGTGGAGGGACTAGCGGGGTAGGTGAGCAGTTCTTC
CASSGGTSGVGEQFF
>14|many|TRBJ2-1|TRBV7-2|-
TGTGCCAGCAGCTCATACGACAGATACAATGAGCAGTTCTTC
CASSSYDRYNEQFF
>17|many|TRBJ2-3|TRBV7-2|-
TGTGCCAGCAGCTCAGAGGGAGCGGTGATCGGAACAGATACGCAGTATTTT
CASSSEGAVIGTDTQYF
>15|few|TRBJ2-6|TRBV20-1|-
TGCAGTGCCAGGGAGGGGGCGGCTGGGGCCAACGTCCTGACTTTC
CSAREGAAGANVLTF
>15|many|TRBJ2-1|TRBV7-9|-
TGTGCCAGCAGCTTAGCAAGCATCTCCTACAATGAGCAGTTCTTC
CASSLASISYNEQFF
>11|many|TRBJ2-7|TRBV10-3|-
TGTGCCATCAGTGAACGCGACGAGCAGTACTTC
CAISERDEQYF
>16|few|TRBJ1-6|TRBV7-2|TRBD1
TGTGCCAGCAGCACCCGGGACAGGGGCTATAATTCACCCCTCCACTTT
CASSTRDRGYNSPLHF
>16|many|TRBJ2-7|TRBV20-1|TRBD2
TGCAGTGCTAGAGCCGAACTAGCGGGGAGGCCCTACGAGCAGTACTTC
CSARAELAGRPYEQYF
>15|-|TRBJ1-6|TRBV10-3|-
TGTGCCATCAGTAGCGGGCCCTCCGATAATTCACCCCTCCACTTT
CAISSGPSDNSPLHF
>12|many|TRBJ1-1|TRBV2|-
TGTGCCAGCAGTGGGGGACGGTATGAAGCTTTCTTT
CASSGGRYEAFF
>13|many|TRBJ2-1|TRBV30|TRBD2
TGTGCCTGGAGTGACCCACTAGCGGGAGAGCAGTTCTTC
CAWSDPLAGEQFF